The next 19 T cell receptor delta chains were all read from a single sample in a study of Vδ1+ human thymocytes. The study's findings and limits: Thymic TRG and TRD repertoires appeared highly polyclonal, with Gaussian CDR3 length distributions.

Extracted RNA was reverse transcribed into cDNA. The CDR3 regions were amplified by multiplex PCR from V-gene primers to a constant-region primer. TCRdb redid the clone calls on the multiplex PCR reads with CATT. The repertoire has about 75,000 delta-chain clones, around 35% of them found once; the top ten carry under 0.3%. The antigens for these receptors are not known. The sample taken for sequencing was Vdelta1+ gamma-delta thymocytes from the thymus. Stated subset: FACS-sorted CD3+ TCRalphabeta- TCRVdelta1+ TCRVdelta2- thymocytes. These TCRs come from a boy under two years old who had congenital heart surgery.

This chain connects TRDV1 to TRDJ1; 10 bases fit TRDD3. Trimming at V came to 2 bases and at J to 0 bases, leaving 24 bases not matched to a gene. The CDR3 loop spans 23 amino acids. From germline, CDR1 is TSWWSYY and CDR2 QGS. In DNA form, the CDR3 reads TGTGCTCTTGGGGAAGACGCGGTGGGAGCAGTTACTGGGGGATTGGTGTACACCGATAAACTCATCTTT. This codes for CALGEDAVGAVTGGLVYTDKLIF.

This sequence joins TRDV1 and TRDJ1; TRDD3 agrees at 9 bases. With V trimmed by 0 bases and J by 7 bases, 15 bases remained unmatched. The germline V gene has CDR1 TSWWSYY and CDR2 QGS. This CDR3 has 18 residues. CDR3 loop: CALGELPPAWGIMVKLIF. CDR3 DNA sequence: TGTGCTCTTGGGGAACTTCCCCCGGCGTGGGGGATAATGGTTAAACTCATCTTT.

This clone was detected only a few times. This rearrangement joins TRDV1 to TRDJ1; 10 bases are a match to TRDD3. Germline V gene lookup returns CDR1 TSWWSYY and CDR2 QGS. Trimming cost V 4 bases and J 3 bases; bases outside gene matches: 23. The length of the CDR3 is 21 residues. CDR3 sequence: CALGALHAYDSWGILSDKLIF. DNA of the CDR3: TGTGCTCTTGGGGCTCTTCATGCCTACGACAGCTGGGGGATATTGTCCGATAAACTCATCTTT.

This clone was counted a few times. The chain carries TRDV1 and TRDJ1, with 9 bases lining up with TRDD3. V lost 4 bases, J lost 1 base, and 16 bases stayed unmatched. Germline CDR1 and CDR2: TSWWSYY and QGS. CDR3 length equals 19 residues. As DNA, the CDR3 is TGTGCTCTTGGGGTGCTACCCCTTTATTGGGGGATAAGCACCGATAAACTCATCTTT. Translating it yields CALGVLPLYWGISTDKLIF.

The chain employs TRDV1 and TRDJ1; 8 positions agree with TRDD2. The CDR3 loop spans 19 amino acids. V gave up 1 base and J gave up 0 bases; unmatched junction bases: 13. CDR1 is TSWWSYY and CDR2 is QGS in the germline V gene. The CDR3 region is CALGEPAFLAGSYTDKLIF. The CDR3 DNA is TGTGCTCTTGGGGAACCGGCCTTCCTAGCAGGGTCCTACACCGATAAACTCATCTTT.

This clone was recorded a few times. The V gene is TRDV1, the J gene TRDJ1, with 8 bases fitting TRDD3. CDR3 length: 24 amino acids. CDR1 and CDR2 from the germline V gene are TSWWSYY and QGS. With 2 bases clipped from V and 0 bases from J, the junction kept 29 bases outside the gene matches. CDR3 bases: TGTGCTCTTGGGGAATTGGTCCTACGCCGGGGATACCTACACCTAAGCTTGTACACCGATAAACTCATCTTT. Encoded protein: CALGELVLRRGYLHLSLYTDKLIF.

On this clone itself: Relative to the germline gene, one junction end is altered; a read error may explain this. V gene TRDV1 combines with J gene TRDJ1; D may be TRDD3 (5 bases). Looked up from germline, CDR1 is TSWWSYY and CDR2 is QGS. This CDR3 is built from 19 residues. The chain's CDR3 is CALGEFSRLSPPYTDKLIF. The CDR3 DNA follows: TGTGCCCTTGGGGAATTTTCCCGATTAAGTCCACCGTACACCGATAAACTCATCTTT.

This chain joins TRDV1 and TRDJ1; D unclear. V was cut by 0 bases and J by 4 bases, with 27 bases left in between. Germline values: CDR1 TSWWSYY, CDR2 QGS. The CDR3 has 20 residues. The DNA of the CDR3 is TGTGCTCTTGGGGAACTCATAAGAGGTTCGTTCCCCGGGGCGGACGATAAACTCATCTTT. Translating it yields CALGELIRGSFPGADDKLIF.

This clone has only a few counts. The rearrangement links TRDV1 to TRDJ1, with 12 positions matching TRDD3. The CDR3 is 20 amino acids. The germline V gene encodes CDR1 TSWWSYY and CDR2 QGS. The V gene end was trimmed by 5 bases and the J gene end by 0 bases; junction bases not matched to a gene: 16. The CDR3 region is CALGPPPPGGYASNTDKLIF. The CDR3 DNA reads TGTGCTCTTGGGCCCCCTCCCCCTGGGGGATACGCATCTAACACCGATAAACTCATCTTT.

This clone was counted between two and nine times. The chain combines TRDV1 with TRDJ1; D may match TRDD2 or TRDD3 (5 bases each). Germline V gene sequence: CDR1 TSWWSYY, CDR2 QGS. This CDR3 comprises 20 residues. Trimming removed 4 bases at V and 0 bases at J, with 27 bases between. In DNA form, the CDR3 reads TGTGCTCTTGGGGGACCTACTGGCTGGGAGGGGGGCTCCTACACCGATAAACTCATCTTT. Translated, it gives CALGGPTGWEGGSYTDKLIF.

For this clone: Other DNA sequences in this sample translate to the same CDR3. This chain connects TRDV1 to TRDJ1; 8 bases are shared with TRDD2. The CDR3 sequence is 21 residues long. V lost 0 bases and J lost 1; bases outside the gene matches: 19. Looked up from germline, CDR1 is TSWWSYY and CDR2 is QGS. The CDR3 bases are TGTGCTCTTGGGGAACTATCTCTTCCTACGAGGGGTCTGGGCGGCACCGATAAACTCATCTTT. It specifies CALGELSLPTRGLGGTDKLIF.

V usage is TRDV1 and J usage is TRDJ1, with TRDD3 matching 8 bases. The CDR3 is 22 residues long. V gave up 2 bases and J gave up 2 bases; unmatched junction bases: 25. Germline assignment: CDR1 TSWWSYY and CDR2 QGS. CDR3 in amino acids: CALGEVGGSWPAGGLRTDKLIF. The CDR3 coding sequence is TGTGCTCTTGGGGAAGTTGGGGGCTCGTGGCCAGCTGGGGGACTGAGGACCGATAAACTCATCTTT.

This clone was observed a handful of times. The chain uses TRDV1 and TRDJ1; 13 bases line up with TRDD3. The CDR3 is 27 amino acids. Germline trimming cut 7 bases from V and 0 bases from J; bases unmatched to any gene: 38. Germline lookup yields CDR1 TSWWSYY and CDR2 QGS. The CDR3 here is CALATAFSDLHWGIRSRLTSYTDKLIF. The DNA for the CDR3 is TGTGCTCTTGCGACAGCCTTCTCCGACCTTCACTGGGGGATACGCTCGCGTCTCACTTCGTACACCGATAAACTCATCTTT.

This clone was counted between two and nine times. The chain is built from TRDV1 and TRDJ1, with a possible D match to TRDD3 (6 bases). Germline CDR1 is TSWWSYY and CDR2 is QGS. V lost 6 bases to trimming and J lost 3 bases, with 29 bases between them. The CDR3 length is 19 residues. CDR3 sequence: CALGPLNNHFTGNADKLIF. Written as DNA, the CDR3 is TGTGCTCTTGGCCCCTTGAACAATCATTTTACTGGGAACGCCGATAAACTCATCTTT.

The chain uses TRDV1 and TRDJ1; 12 nucleotides line up with TRDD3. The V and J ends lost 3 bases and 0 bases, in that order; junction bases with no gene match: 11. From germline, CDR1 is TSWWSYY and CDR2 QGS. The CDR3 has 19 residues. The CDR3 sequence: CALGDCSRLGDTYTDKLIF. The CDR3 DNA is TGTGCTCTTGGGGACTGCTCCCGACTGGGGGATACTTACACCGATAAACTCATCTTT.

This chain joins TRDV2 and TRDJ1, with 9 bases matching TRDD3. V shed 6 bases, J shed 4 bases, and the junction held 8 bases outside the gene matches. The germline gives CDR1 GEAIGNYY, CDR2 EKD. The CDR3 length is 14 residues. The CDR3 is CACTGDTRGDKLIF. CDR3 nucleotides: TGTGCCTGTACGGGGGATACCCGTGGCGATAAACTCATCTTT.

This clone was found a few times. The chain joins TRDV1 to TRDJ1; 11 bases line up with TRDD3. Germline V gives CDR1 TSWWSYY, CDR2 QGS. The CDR3 is 23 amino acids. V lost 6 bases and J lost 1; bases outside the gene matches: 28. CDR3 amino acids: CALGAMAAAPTTLGDTPTDKLIF. In nucleotides, the CDR3 is TGTGCTCTTGGTGCGATGGCGGCCGCCCCAACTACCCTGGGGGATACTCCCACCGATAAACTCATCTTT.

The chain couples TRDV1 to TRDJ1; 9 bases fit TRDD3. From germline, CDR1 is TSWWSYY and CDR2 QGS. CDR3 length: 20 residues. Trimming took 9 bases from V and 3 from J; bases not matched to a gene: 26. Here the CDR3 reads CALYGLKPQTGGKYADKLIF. DNA for the CDR3: TGTGCTCTCTATGGTCTTAAACCTCAGACTGGGGGAAAGTACGCCGATAAACTCATCTTT.

This clone occurred many times. The rearrangement joins TRDV2 to TRDJ1, with D maybe TRDD1 (7 bases). There are 14 residues in the CDR3. The germline V gene encodes CDR1 GEAIGNYY and CDR2 EKD. V was trimmed by 0 bases and J by 10 bases, leaving 17 bases between them. The CDR3 bases are TGTGCCTGTGACACCGGGGGGAGAAATAGAGGACTCATCTTT. Its protein product is CACDTGGRNRGLIF.